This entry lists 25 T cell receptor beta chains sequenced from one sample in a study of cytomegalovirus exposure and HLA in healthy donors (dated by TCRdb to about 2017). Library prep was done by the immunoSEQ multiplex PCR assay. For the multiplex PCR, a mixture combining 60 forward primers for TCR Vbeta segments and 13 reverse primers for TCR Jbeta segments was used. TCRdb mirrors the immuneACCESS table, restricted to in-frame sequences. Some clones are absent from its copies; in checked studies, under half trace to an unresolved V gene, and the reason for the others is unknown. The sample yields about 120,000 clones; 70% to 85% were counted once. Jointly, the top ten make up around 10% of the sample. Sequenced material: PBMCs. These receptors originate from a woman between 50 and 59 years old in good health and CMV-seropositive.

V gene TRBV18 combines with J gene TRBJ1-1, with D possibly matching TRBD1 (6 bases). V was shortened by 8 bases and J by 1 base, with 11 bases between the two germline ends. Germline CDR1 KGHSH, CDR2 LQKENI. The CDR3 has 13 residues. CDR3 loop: CASAGGANTEAFF. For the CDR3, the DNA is TGTGCCAGCGCGGGGGGGGCGAACACTGAAGCTTTCTTT.

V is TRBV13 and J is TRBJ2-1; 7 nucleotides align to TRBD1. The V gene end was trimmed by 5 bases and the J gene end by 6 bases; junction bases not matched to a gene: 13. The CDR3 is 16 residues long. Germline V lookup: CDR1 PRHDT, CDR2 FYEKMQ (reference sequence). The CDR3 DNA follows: TGTGCCAGCAGCGCGCTGCAGGACAGGAGAACCAATGAGCAGTTCTTC. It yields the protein CASSALQDRRTNEQFF.

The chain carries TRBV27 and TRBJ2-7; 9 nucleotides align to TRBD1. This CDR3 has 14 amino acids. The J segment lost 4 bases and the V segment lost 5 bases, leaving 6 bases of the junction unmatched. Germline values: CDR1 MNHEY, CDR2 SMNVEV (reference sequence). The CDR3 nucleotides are TGTGCCAGCAGTACCCGGGACAGGGCATACGAGCAGTACTTC. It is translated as CASSTRDRAYEQYF.

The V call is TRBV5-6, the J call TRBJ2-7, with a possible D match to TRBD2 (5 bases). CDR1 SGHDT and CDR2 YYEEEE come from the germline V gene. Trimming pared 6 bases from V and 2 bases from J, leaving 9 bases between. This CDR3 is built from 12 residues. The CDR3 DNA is TGTGCCAGCAATATCGGGACCTACGAGCAGTACTTC. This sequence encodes CASNIGTYEQYF.

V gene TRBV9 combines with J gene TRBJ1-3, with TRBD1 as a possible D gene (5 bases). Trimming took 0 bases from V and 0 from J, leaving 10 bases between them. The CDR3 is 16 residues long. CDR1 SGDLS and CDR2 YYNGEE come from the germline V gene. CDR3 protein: CASSVDGGSSGNTIYF. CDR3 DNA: TGTGCCAGCAGCGTAGATGGGGGGAGCTCTGGAAACACCATATATTTT.

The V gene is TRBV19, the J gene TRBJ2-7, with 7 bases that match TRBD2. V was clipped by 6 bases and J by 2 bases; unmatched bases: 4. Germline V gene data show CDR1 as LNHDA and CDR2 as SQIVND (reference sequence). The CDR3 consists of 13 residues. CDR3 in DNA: TGTGCCAGTAGCTCTAGCGGCGCCTACGAGCAGTACTTC. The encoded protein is CASSSSGAYEQYF.

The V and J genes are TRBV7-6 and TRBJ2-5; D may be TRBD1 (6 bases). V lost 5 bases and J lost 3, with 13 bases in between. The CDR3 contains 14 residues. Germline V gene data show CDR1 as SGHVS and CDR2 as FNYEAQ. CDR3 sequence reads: CASSLGPGEETQYF. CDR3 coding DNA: TGTGCCAGCAGCCTGGGACCAGGGGAAGAGACCCAGTACTTC.

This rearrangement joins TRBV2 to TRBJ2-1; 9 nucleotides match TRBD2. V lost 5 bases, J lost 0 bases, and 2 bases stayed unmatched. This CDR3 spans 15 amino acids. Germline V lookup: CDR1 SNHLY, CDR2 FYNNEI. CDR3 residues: CASSLLAGSYNEQFF. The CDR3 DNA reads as TGTGCCAGCAGTTTACTAGCGGGCTCCTACAATGAGCAGTTCTTC. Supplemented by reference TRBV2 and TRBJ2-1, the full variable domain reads EPEVTQTPSHQVTQMGQEVILRCVPISNHLYFYWYRQILGQKVEFLVSFYNNEISEKSEIFDDQFSVERPDGSNFTLKIRSTKLEDSAMYFCASSLLAGSYNEQFFGPGTRLTVL.

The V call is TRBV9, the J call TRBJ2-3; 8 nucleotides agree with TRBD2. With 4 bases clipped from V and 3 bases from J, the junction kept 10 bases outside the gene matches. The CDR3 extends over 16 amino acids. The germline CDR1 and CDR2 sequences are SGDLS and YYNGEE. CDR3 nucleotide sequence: TGTGCCAGCAGCACCCTAGCGGGCCCGCCGACAGATACGCAGTATTTT. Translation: CASSTLAGPPTDTQYF.

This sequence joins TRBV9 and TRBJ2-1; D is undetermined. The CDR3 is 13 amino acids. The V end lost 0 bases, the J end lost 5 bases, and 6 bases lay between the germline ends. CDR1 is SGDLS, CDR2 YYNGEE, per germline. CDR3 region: CASSVAMDNEQFF. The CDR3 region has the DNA TGTGCCAGCAGCGTAGCTATGGACAATGAGCAGTTCTTC.

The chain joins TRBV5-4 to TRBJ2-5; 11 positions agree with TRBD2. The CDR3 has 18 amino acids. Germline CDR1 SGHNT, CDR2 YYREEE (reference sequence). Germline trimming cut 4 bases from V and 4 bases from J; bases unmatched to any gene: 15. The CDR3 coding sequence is TGTGCCAGCAGCCGACTAAGTAGCGGGGGGGCTTCGGGAGAGACCCAGTACTTC. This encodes CASSRLSSGGASGETQYF.

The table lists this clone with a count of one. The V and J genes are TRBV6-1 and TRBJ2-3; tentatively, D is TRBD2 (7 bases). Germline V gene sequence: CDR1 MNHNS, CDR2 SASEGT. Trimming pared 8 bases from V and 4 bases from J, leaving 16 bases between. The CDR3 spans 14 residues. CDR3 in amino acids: CASGGAGRSDTQYF. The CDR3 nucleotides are TGTGCCAGCGGGGGGGCGGGTAGATCAGATACGCAGTATTTT.

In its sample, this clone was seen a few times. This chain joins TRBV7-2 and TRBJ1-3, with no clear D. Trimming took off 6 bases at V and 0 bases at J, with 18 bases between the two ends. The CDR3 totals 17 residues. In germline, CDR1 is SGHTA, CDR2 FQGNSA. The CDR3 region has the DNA TGTGCCAGCAGGTCACTACGAGGCTTAAGCTCTGGAAACACCATATATTTT. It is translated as CASRSLRGLSSGNTIYF. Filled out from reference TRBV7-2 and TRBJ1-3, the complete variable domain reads GAGVSQSPSNKVTEKGKDVELRCDPISGHTALYWYRQSLGQGLEFLIYFQGNSAPDKSGLPSDRFSAERTGGSVSTLTIQRTQQEDSAVYLCASRSLRGLSSGNTIYFGEGSWLTVV.

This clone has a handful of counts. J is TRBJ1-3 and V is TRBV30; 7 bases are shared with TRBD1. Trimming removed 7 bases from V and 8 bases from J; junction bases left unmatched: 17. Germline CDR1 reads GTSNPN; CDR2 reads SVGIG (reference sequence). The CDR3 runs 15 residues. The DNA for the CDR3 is TGTGCCTTCGACGAAAAGGGGGCAGTAATGGACACCATATATTTT. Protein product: CAFDEKGAVMDTIYF.

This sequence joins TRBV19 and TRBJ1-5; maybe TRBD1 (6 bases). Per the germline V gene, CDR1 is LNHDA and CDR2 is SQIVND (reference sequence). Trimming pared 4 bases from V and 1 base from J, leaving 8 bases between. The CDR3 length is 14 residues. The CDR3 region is CASSNGQSNQPQHF. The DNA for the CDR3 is TGTGCCAGTAGTAACGGACAGAGCAATCAGCCCCAGCATTTT.

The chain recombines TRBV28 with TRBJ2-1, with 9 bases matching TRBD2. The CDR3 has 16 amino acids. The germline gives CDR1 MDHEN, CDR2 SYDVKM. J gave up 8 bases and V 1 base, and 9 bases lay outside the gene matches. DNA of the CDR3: TGTGCCAGCAGTTTATACTTAGCGGGAGCGGGGGATGAGCAGTTCTTC. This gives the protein CASSLYLAGAGDEQFF.

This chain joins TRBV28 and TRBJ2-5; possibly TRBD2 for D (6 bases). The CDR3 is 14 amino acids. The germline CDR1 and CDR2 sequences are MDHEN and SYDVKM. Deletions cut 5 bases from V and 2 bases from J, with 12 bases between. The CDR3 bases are TGTGCCAGCAGTCGCGGGACGGTTCAAGAGACCCAGTACTTC. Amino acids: CASSRGTVQETQYF.

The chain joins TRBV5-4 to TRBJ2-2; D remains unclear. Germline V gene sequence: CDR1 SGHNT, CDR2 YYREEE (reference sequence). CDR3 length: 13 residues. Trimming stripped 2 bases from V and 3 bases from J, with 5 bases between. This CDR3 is CASSFQDTGELFF. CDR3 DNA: TGTGCCAGCAGCTTCCAGGACACCGGGGAGCTGTTTTTT. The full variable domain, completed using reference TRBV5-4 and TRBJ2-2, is ETGVTQSPTHLIKTRGQQVTLRCSSQSGHNTVSWYQQALGQGPQFIFQYYREEENGRGNFPPRFSGLQFPNYSSELNVNALELDDSALYLCASSFQDTGELFFGEGSRLTVL.

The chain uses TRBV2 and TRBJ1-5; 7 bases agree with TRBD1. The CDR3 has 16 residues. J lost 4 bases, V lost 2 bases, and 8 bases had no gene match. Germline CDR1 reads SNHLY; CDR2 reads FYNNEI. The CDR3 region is CASSEMDRRSNQPQHF. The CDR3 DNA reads TGTGCCAGCAGTGAAATGGACAGGAGAAGTAATCAGCCCCAGCATTTT. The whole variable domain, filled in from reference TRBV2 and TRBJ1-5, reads EPEVTQTPSHQVTQMGQEVILRCVPISNHLYFYWYRQILGQKVEFLVSFYNNEISEKSEIFDDQFSVERPDGSNFTLKIRSTKLEDSAMYFCASSEMDRRSNQPQHFGDGTRLSIL.

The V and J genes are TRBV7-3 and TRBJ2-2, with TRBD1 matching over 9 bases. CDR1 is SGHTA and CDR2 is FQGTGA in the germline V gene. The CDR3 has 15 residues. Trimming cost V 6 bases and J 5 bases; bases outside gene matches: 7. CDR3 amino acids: CASRMDRGGTGELFF. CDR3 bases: TGTGCCAGCAGAATGGACAGGGGAGGTACCGGGGAGCTGTTTTTT. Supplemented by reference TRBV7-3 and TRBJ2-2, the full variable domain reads GAGVSQTPSNKVTEKGKYVELRCDPISGHTALYWYRQSLGQGPEFLIYFQGTGAADDSGLPNDRFFAVRPEGSVSTLKIQRTERGDSAVYLCASRMDRGGTGELFFGEGSRLTVL.

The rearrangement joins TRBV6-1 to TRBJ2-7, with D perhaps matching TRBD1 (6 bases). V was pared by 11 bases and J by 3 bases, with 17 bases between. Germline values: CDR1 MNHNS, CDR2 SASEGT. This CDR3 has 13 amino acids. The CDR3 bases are TGTGCCGCAACCAGGGGCAGGGGCTACGAGCAGTACTTC. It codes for CAATRGRGYEQYF.

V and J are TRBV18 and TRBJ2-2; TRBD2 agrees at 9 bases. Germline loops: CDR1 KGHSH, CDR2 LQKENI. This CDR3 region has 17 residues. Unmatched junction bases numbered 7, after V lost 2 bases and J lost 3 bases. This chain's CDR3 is CASSPGAAGGHTGELFF. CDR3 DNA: TGTGCCAGCTCACCAGGTGCAGCGGGAGGTCACACCGGGGAGCTGTTTTTT.

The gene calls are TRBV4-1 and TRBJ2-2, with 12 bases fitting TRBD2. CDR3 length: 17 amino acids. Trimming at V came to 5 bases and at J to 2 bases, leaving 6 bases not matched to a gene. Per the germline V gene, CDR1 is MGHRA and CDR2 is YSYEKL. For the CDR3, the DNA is TGCGCCAGCAGCACACGGACTAGCGGGACTAACACCGGGGAGCTGTTTTTT. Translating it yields CASSTRTSGTNTGELFF.

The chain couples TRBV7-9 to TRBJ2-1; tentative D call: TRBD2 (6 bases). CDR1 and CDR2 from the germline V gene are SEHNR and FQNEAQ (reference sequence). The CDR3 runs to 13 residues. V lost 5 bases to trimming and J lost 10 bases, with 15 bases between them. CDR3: CASSPPRDSEQFF. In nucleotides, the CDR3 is TGTGCCAGCAGCCCCCCGCGGGATAGCGAGCAGTTCTTC.

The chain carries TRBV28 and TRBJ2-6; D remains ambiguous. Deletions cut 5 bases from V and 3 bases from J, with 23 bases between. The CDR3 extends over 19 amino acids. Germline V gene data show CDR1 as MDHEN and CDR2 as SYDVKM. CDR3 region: CASSTIKGEIKRGANVLTF. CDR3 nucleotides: TGTGCCAGCAGTACTATTAAAGGAGAGATAAAACGTGGGGCCAACGTCCTGACTTTC.